What follows describes a single TCR beta chain. The antigen remains unidentified. These data originate in a study of graft-versus-host responses after intestinal transplantation. This CDR3 spans 15 amino acids. The repertoire was sequenced with immunoSEQ multiplex PCR; TCRdb's copy has only in-frame clones and lacks some. The sample gives roughly 97,000 clones, approximately 84% of which show up once; around 0.9% is in the top ten. The chain employs TRBV7-5 and TRBJ2-7. TRBV7-5 is reported as a pseudogene. This specimen consisted of unstimulated CD4+ T cells sorted from spleen or lymph node cells, obtained before intestinal transplant. This TCR was recovered from a human donor who received an intestinal transplant. The CDR3 reads CVRSSGPGIPYEQYF. The CDR3 DNA reads as TGTGTCAGAAGCTCCGGACCCGGAATTCCCTACGAGCAGTACTTC.